Sequencing of this TCR beta chain was carried out in a study of OX40 agonist ivuxolimab in advanced cancers. Sequencing used immunoSEQ multiplex PCR; TCRdb keeps in-frame clones, though not all of them. The sample lists around 35,000 clones, approximately 72% occurring once. The clonotype was recovered from an adult with an advanced solid tumor such as melanoma, head and neck, liver or kidney cancer. The input for sequencing was CD4+ or CD8+ T cells sorted from blood, taken in a trial of the OX40 agonist ivuxolimab.

DNA for the CDR3: TGCAGCGTGTGGGCGGGAGGTGGTAATGAGCAGTTCTTC. It specifies CSVWAGGGNEQFF. This chain uses TRBV29-1 with TRBJ2-1; TRBD2 matches at 8 bases. Per the germline V gene, CDR1 is SQVTM and CDR2 is ANQGSEA. V lost 6 bases and J lost 7; bases outside the gene matches: 8. This CDR3 spans 13 amino acids.